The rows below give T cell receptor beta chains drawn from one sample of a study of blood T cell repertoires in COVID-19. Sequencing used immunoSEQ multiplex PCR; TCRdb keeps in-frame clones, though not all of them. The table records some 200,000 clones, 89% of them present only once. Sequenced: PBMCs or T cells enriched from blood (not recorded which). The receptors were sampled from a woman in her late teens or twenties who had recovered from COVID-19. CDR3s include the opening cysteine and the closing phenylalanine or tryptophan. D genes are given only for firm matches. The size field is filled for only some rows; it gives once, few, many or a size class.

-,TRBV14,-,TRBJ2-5,TGTGCCAGCAGTCCCGGCCGGTGGGGGCCGACCCAGTACTTC,CASSPGRWGPTQYF
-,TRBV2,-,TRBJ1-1,TGTGCCAGCAGTGACCCCCTACTCACAGGGATGAACACTGAAGCTTTCTTT,CASSDPLLTGMNTEAFF
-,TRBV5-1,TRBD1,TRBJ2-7,TGCGCCAGCAGCTTTTTACAGGGGGAGGACGAGCAGTACTTC,CASSFLQGEDEQYF
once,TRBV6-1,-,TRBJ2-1,TGTGCCAGCAGTGATAGCCAGGAGGGGAATGAGCAGTTCTTC,CASSDSQEGNEQFF
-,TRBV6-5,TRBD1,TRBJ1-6,TGTGCCAGCAGTTCCGGGACAGGGGTGTCACCCCTCCACTTT,CASSSGTGVSPLHF
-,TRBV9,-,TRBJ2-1,TGTGCCAGCAGCGCCGACAGTGAGCAGTTCTTC,CASSADSEQFF
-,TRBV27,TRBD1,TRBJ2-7,TGTGCCAGCAGCAGGGACAGGGAAATTTACGAGCAGTACTTC,CASSRDREIYEQYF
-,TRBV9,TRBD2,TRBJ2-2,TGTGCCAGCAGCAATAGCGGGAGGTTGAACACCGGGGAGCTGTTTTTT,CASSNSGRLNTGELFF
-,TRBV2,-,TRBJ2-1,TGTGCCAGCATAATAGGAGGTCTAGGGCCCTACAATGAGCAGTTCTTC,CASIIGGLGPYNEQFF
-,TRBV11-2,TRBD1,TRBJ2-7,TGTGCCAGCAGCTTAGCCCGACAGGGATCCTACGAGCAGTACTTC,CASSLARQGSYEQYF
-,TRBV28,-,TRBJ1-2,TGTGCCAGCAGTCTCTCAGGGGCCCAGACTAACTATGGCTACACCTTC,CASSLSGAQTNYGYTF
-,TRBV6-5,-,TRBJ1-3,TGTGCCAGCAGTTACAGCCAGGGCCTCGGAAACACCATATATTTT,CASSYSQGLGNTIYF
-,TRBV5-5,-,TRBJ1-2,TGTGCCAGCAGCTTGGAGCTGCGGCTAAACTATGGCTACACCTTC,CASSLELRLNYGYTF
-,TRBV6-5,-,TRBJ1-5,TGTGCCAGCAGTCAATTGGGGGGTGCTAGTCAGCCCCAGCATTTT,CASSQLGGASQPQHF
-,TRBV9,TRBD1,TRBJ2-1,TGTGCCAGCAGCTTAGGACAGGGGACCTACAATGAGCAGTTCTTC,CASSLGQGTYNEQFF
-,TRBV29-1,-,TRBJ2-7,TGCAGCGCATCGGACGGGACCTACGAGCAGTACTTC,CSASDGTYEQYF
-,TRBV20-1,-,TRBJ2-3,TGCAGTGCCTTAGCAGATACGCAGTATTTT,CSALADTQYF
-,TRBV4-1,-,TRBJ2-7,TGCGCCAGCAGCTTTCAAGAAAGCGGTTACGAGCAGTACTTC,CASSFQESGYEQYF
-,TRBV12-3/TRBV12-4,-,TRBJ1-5,TGTGCCAGCAGCCCCCTTAATCAGCCCCAGCATTTT,CASSPLNQPQHF
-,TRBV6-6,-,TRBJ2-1,TGTGCCAGCAGCACAGACGGACACTGGGTACAGTTCTTC,CASSTDGHWVQFF
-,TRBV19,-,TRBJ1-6,TGTGCCAGTAGTGCTCGTGAGAGGGTTGGATCACCCCTCCACTTT,CASSARERVGSPLHF
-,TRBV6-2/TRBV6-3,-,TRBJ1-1,TGTGCCAGCAGTTACTCGGCAGGGTTTAGGGAAGCTTTCTTT,CASSYSAGFREAFF
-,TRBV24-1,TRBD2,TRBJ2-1,TGTGCCACCAGTGATCTCCCGGGACTAGCGGGCAATGAGCAGTTCTTC,CATSDLPGLAGNEQFF
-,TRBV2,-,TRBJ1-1,TGTGCCAGCAGTGCAGGGTTGAACACTGAAGCTTTCTTT,CASSAGLNTEAFF
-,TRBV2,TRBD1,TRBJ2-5,TGTGCCAGCAGTGTGGGGACAGGGCTACAAGAGACCCAGTACTTC,CASSVGTGLQETQYF
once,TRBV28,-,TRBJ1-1,TGTGCCAGCAGTTTATTGCGGGTCAGCGCTGAAGCTTTCTTT,CASSLLRVSAEAFF
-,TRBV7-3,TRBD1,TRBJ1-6,TGTGCCAGCAGCACCAGTGGGACAGGCAATTCACCCCTCCACTTT,CASSTSGTGNSPLHF
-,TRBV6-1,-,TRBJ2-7,TGTGCCAGCAGTGAAATGGGGCAGGGATCTTCCTACGAGCAGTACTTC,CASSEMGQGSSYEQYF
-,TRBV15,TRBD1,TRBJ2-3,TGTGCCACCCGGGACAGGGGGTCCGATACGCAGTATTTT,CATRDRGSDTQYF
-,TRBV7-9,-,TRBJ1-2,TGTGCCAGCAGCCCTCAACTACGGGGAGGGCTCGTCTATGGCTACACCTTC,CASSPQLRGGLVYGYTF
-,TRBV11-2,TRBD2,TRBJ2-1,TGTGCCAGCACCATAGGACTAGCGGGGAAAAATGAGCAGTTCTTC,CASTIGLAGKNEQFF
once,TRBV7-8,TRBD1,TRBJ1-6,TGTGCCAGCAGCCAACGTTCCGGGACAGGGGTGTCACCCCTCCACTTT,CASSQRSGTGVSPLHF
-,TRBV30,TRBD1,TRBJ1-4,TGTGCCTGGAGTGTACCTCTGGGACAGAAAAAACTGTTTTTT,CAWSVPLGQKKLFF
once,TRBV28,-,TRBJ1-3,TGTGCCAGCAGCCCGGGATCAATCTCTGGAAACACCATATATTTT,CASSPGSISGNTIYF
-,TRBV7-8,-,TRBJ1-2,TGTGCCAGCAGTGTTCGCCGGTTGGGTGTCAGCGGTTATGGCTACACCTTC,CASSVRRLGVSGYGYTF
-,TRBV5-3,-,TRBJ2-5,TGTGCCAGAAGCTTGGGTTCCCAGGGCGGCGAGACCCAGTACTTC,CARSLGSQGGETQYF
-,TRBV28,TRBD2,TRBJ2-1,TGTGCCAGCAGTTCCATTCCGTTCAGCGGGGGGTCGAATGAGCAGTTCTTC,CASSSIPFSGGSNEQFF
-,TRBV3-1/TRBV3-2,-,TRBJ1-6,TGTGCCAGCAGCGGACCGGGACTGAACCTTAATTCACCCCTCCACTTT,CASSGPGLNLNSPLHF
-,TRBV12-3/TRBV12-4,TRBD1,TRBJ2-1,TGTGCCAGCACCAGGGGGAATGAGCAGTTCTTC,CASTRGNEQFF
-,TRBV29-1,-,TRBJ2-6,TGCAGCGTTGTCGAAGGGGCTGGGGCCAACGTCCTGACTTTC,CSVVEGAGANVLTF
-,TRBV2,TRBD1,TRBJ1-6,TGTGCCAGCAGTGAACGAGGGGGCGCCTATGGTCCTTCACCCCTCCACTTT,CASSERGGAYGPSPLHF